The clone carrying this T cell receptor (beta chain) was counted many times. The antigen remains unidentified. This sample was taken from a study of T cell repertoires in cytomegalovirus infection. For the study at large: Indicated by public TCR beta signatures were CMV infection and matching HLA type.

General observations from the study: Cumulative frequency of public TCR beta families picked out carriers of CMV plus the relevant HLA.

Using its own MiXCR run on the reads, TCRdb lists one record per CDR3 protein. Of about 230,000 distinct CDR3 sequences in the sample, under 25% were seen once. This receptor was taken from a human donor in good health (CMV status not recorded). Some clones in this sample may be carry-over from other donors' samples. Sequencing used CD8+ T cells from PBMCs.

For the CDR3, the DNA is TGTGCCAGCAGCTTGGGACGGAACTCTGGAAACACCATATATTTT. This encodes CASSLGRNSGNTIYF. The chain links TRBV13 to TRBJ1-3, with a tentative D call TRBD1 (5 bases). This CDR3 has 15 residues. Germline V gene lookup returns CDR1 PRHDT and CDR2 FYEKMQ (reference sequence). The ends were cut back, 3 bases at V and 0 bases at J, with 9 bases in the middle.